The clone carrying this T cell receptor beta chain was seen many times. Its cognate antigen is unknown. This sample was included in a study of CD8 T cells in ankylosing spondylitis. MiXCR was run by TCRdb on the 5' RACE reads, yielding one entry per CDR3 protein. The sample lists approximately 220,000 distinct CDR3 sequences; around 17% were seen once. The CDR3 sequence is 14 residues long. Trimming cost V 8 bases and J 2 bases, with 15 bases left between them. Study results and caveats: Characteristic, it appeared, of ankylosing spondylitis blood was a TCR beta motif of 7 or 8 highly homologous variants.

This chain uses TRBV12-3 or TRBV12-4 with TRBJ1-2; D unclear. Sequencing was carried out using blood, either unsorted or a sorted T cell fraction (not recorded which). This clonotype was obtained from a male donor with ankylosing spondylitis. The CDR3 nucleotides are TGTGCCAGCCTACAAGCGCTGAAGAACTATGGCTACACCTTC. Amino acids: CASLQALKNYGYTF.